A single sample gave rise to the 18 T cell receptor beta chains below, sequenced in a study of sequential checkpoint blockade in melanoma. Only in-frame clones appear in the TCRdb table, and some are missing; sequencing was by immunoSEQ multiplex PCR. Altogether some 20,000 clones are present, around 86% being singletons, with the ten largest covering around 30%. Specified treatment: randomized to nivolumab then ipilimumab (arm A) or the reverse (arm B). The material sequenced was CD8+ T cells sorted from blood (inferred from file names), taken from a patient given nivolumab and ipilimumab in sequence. Receptor source: a human donor with melanoma.

The chain has TRBV7-9 and TRBJ2-1; 13 bases match TRBD2. Germline loops: CDR1 SEHNR, CDR2 FQNEAQ (reference sequence). V was clipped by 0 bases and J by 6 bases; unmatched bases: 5. The CDR3 has 17 amino acids. The CDR3 loop is CASSLAWTSGRGNEQFF. The CDR3 DNA reads as TGTGCCAGCAGCTTAGCGTGGACTAGCGGGAGAGGCAATGAGCAGTTCTTC.

The V call is TRBV6-6, the J call TRBJ2-7, with D tentatively TRBD1 (5 bases). The germline CDR1 and CDR2 sequences are MNHNY and SVGAGI (reference sequence). V was cut by 2 bases and J by 4 bases, with 6 bases left in between. The CDR3 covers 12 residues. The CDR3 sequence: CASSYDSYEQYF. In DNA, the CDR3 is TGTGCCAGCAGTTACGACAGTTACGAGCAGTACTTC.

The genes are TRBV27 and TRBJ1-5, with D perhaps TRBD1 (5 bases). Germline values: CDR1 MNHEY, CDR2 SMNVEV (reference sequence). The CDR3 loop spans 15 amino acids. Trimming cost V 1 base and J 4 bases, with 11 bases left between them. The CDR3 spells CASSLYQGWNQPQHF. CDR3 bases: TGTGCCAGCAGTTTATACCAGGGTTGGAATCAGCCCCAGCATTTT.

The chain combines TRBV10-3 with TRBJ2-7, with 7 bases identical to TRBD2. The trim removed 5 bases at V and 3 bases at J, leaving 7 bases unmatched. CDR1 and CDR2 (germline): ENHRY, SYGVKD. The CDR3 spans 14 residues. The CDR3 loop reads CAISSGTIGYEQYF. The CDR3, as DNA: TGTGCCATCAGTTCAGGGACTATCGGCTACGAGCAGTACTTC.

This clone was picked up a small number of times. The chain recombines TRBV6-1 with TRBJ2-5; 12 bases align to TRBD2. CDR1 is MNHNS, CDR2 SASEGT, per germline. V lost 2 bases and J lost 4; bases outside the gene matches: 2. This CDR3 comprises 15 residues. The CDR3 DNA reads TGTGCCAGCAGTGAACTAGCGGGAGGGCCAGAGACCCAGTACTTC. Protein: CASSELAGGPETQYF.

The chain employs TRBV27 and TRBJ2-1; TRBD2 matches at 7 bases. The CDR3 is made up of 15 amino acids. From germline, CDR1 is MNHEY and CDR2 SMNVEV (reference sequence). The V gene end was trimmed by 6 bases and the J gene end by 9 bases; junction bases not matched to a gene: 14. The CDR3 DNA sequence: TGTGCCAGCAGCCTAATCGGGGGAGGGCTAAGTGAGCAGTTCTTC. Protein: CASSLIGGGLSEQFF.

The CDR3 nucleotides read TGTGCCAGCGGATATAGCGGATCCAATGAGCAGTTCTTC. This sequence encodes CASGYSGSNEQFF. The chain combines TRBV6-5 with TRBJ2-1; possibly TRBD2 for D (6 bases). Trimming shortened V by 8 bases and J by 6 bases, and 14 bases separated the two germline ends. The CDR3 runs to 13 residues. The V gene's germline CDR1 is MNHEY and CDR2 SVGAGI.

This chain links TRBV7-2 with TRBJ2-2; perhaps TRBD1 as D (6 bases). Per germline, CDR1 SGHTA and CDR2 FQGNSA. The V gene lost 5 bases and the J gene lost 3 bases, with 10 bases spanning the gap. The CDR3 is made up of 14 amino acids. CDR3 coding DNA: TGTGCCAGCAGCCGTCAGGGGTACACCGGGGAGCTGTTTTTT. Encoded protein: CASSRQGYTGELFF.

The rearrangement joins TRBV4-3 to TRBJ2-6; D uncertain. Trimming shortened V by 0 bases and J by 0 bases, and 9 bases separated the two germline ends. This CDR3 comprises 17 residues. Germline V gene data show CDR1 as LGHNA and CDR2 as YSLEER. The chain's CDR3 is CASSQEFSVSGANVLTF. The CDR3 nucleotides read TGCGCCAGCAGCCAAGAATTCAGCGTCTCTGGGGCCAACGTCCTGACTTTC.

The table lists this clone with a few counts. The CDR3 protein is CASSLWGQVYYEQYF. In DNA form, the CDR3 reads TGTGCCAGCAGCTTGTGGGGACAGGTCTACTACGAGCAGTACTTC. The chain is built from TRBV5-6 and TRBJ2-7; 8 bases line up with TRBD1. V shed 1 base and J 3 bases; nucleotides not matched to a gene: 6. The CDR3 totals 15 residues. In germline, CDR1 is SGHDT, CDR2 YYEEEE.

This clone was found once. The V and J genes are TRBV27 and TRBJ1-5; D not certain. Germline CDR1 reads MNHEY; CDR2 reads SMNVEV (reference sequence). This CDR3 contains 14 residues. V was shortened by 6 bases and J by 5 bases, with 14 bases between the two germline ends. CDR3 nucleotide sequence: TGTGCCAGCAGGCCGAGGGAGTTCCATCAGCCCCAGCATTTT. It is translated as CASRPREFHQPQHF.

Here the CDR3 reads CASSLGGGEQFF. The CDR3 nucleotides are TGTGCCAGCAGCTTAGGAGGTGGCGAGCAGTTCTTC. This sequence joins TRBV7-9 and TRBJ2-1; D gene unclear. V lost 1 base and J 10 bases, leaving 8 bases between the germline ends. This CDR3 comprises 12 residues. Germline CDR1 SEHNR, CDR2 FQNEAQ (reference sequence). The full variable domain, rest sourced from reference TRBV7-9 and TRBJ2-1, is DTGVSQNPRHKITKRGQNVTFRCDPISEHNRLYWYRQTLGQGPEFLTYFQNEAQLEKSRLLSDRFSAERPKGSFSTLEIQRTEQGDSAMYLCASSLGGGEQFFGPGTRLTVL.

The rearrangement joins TRBV16 to TRBJ2-7; 8 bases are shared with TRBD2. Germline V gene sequence: CDR1 KGHSY, CDR2 FQNENV. The CDR3 covers 14 residues. Trimming removed 1 base from V and 6 bases from J; junction bases left unmatched: 5. CDR3 DNA: TGTGCCAGCAGCCAATTCATAGCGGGGCTCGAGCAGTACTTC. Translation: CASSQFIAGLEQYF.

The chain recombines TRBV15 with TRBJ2-7; 9 bases are a match to TRBD1. After removal of 3 bases from V and 1 base from J, the junction contained 1 base not matched to a gene. Germline-derived CDR1 and CDR2 are LNHNV and YYDKDF (reference sequence). The CDR3 is 14 amino acids. CDR3 amino acids: CATSRGQGSYEQYF. The CDR3 DNA reads as TGTGCCACCAGCAGGGGACAGGGTTCCTACGAGCAGTACTTC.

The genes are TRBV2 and TRBJ2-1; TRBD2 matches at 14 bases. CDR3 length equals 16 residues. Germline V gene lookup returns CDR1 SNHLY and CDR2 FYNNEI. The ends lost 9 bases at V and 5 bases at J; junction bases unmatched: 9. The chain's CDR3 is CARERQGLAGDNEQFF. CDR3 DNA sequence: TGTGCCAGAGAAAGACAGGGACTAGCGGGGGACAATGAGCAGTTCTTC.

The rearrangement uses TRBV18 and TRBJ2-7, with TRBD2 as a possible D gene (5 bases). The CDR3 has 15 residues. CDR1 KGHSH and CDR2 LQKENI come from the germline V gene. V was shortened by 6 bases and J by 5 bases, with 20 bases between the two germline ends. CDR3 DNA sequence: TGTGCCAGCTCCCCCACTGAGGGTTCCCCCCACGAGCAGTACTTC. Residues: CASSPTEGSPHEQYF.

V is TRBV6-1 and J is TRBJ2-1; D possibly corresponds to TRBD2 (5 bases). CDR1 MNHNS and CDR2 SASEGT come from the germline V gene. The CDR3 loop spans 14 amino acids. V lost 4 bases to trimming and J lost 8 bases, with 15 bases between them. The CDR3 DNA reads TGTGCCAGCAGTGTTAGAGGGATCTGGGATGAGCAGTTCTTC. Translated: CASSVRGIWDEQFF.

This clone was seen a single time. V gene TRBV11-2 combines with J gene TRBJ2-7; 7 bases agree with TRBD1. CDR1 and CDR2 (germline): SGHAT, FQNNGV. The V and J ends lost 7 bases and 7 bases, in that order; junction bases with no gene match: 13. The CDR3 extends over 14 amino acids. This CDR3 reads CASTPTGNTLEQYF. DNA for the CDR3: TGTGCCAGCACACCGACAGGGAATACGTTAGAGCAGTACTTC.